This TCR beta chain was recovered during a study of CD8+CD57+ T cells in acquired aplastic anemia. There are 16 residues in the CDR3. J lost 7 bases, V lost 4 bases, and 6 bases had no gene match. Per the germline V gene, CDR1 is PRHDT and CDR2 is FYEKMQ (reference sequence). This clonotype was observed many times. The study profiled TCR beta VDJ and CDR3 using genomic DNA as template. In TCRdb, the reads were re-called with MiXCR into one record per CDR3 protein. The table records around 200,000 distinct CDR3 sequences, roughly 60% of them present only once. Flow cytometry had shown expanded CD8+CD57+ cells in the patients chosen for sequencing.

The chain has TRBV13 and TRBJ2-1, with TRBD2 matching 14 bases. The sample was sorted CD4+, CD8+, or CD8+CD57+ T cells (not recorded which) from PBMCs. This TCR came from a human donor with aplastic anemia. CDR3 protein: CASSSGLAGAGNEQFF. Here the CDR3 DNA reads TGTGCCAGCAGCTCGGGACTAGCGGGGGCGGGAAATGAGCAGTTCTTC.